Listed below are T cell receptor beta chains from one sample, sequenced in a study of blood T cells in healthy people across ages. Each CDR3 protein gets one entry after TCRdb re-called the 5' RACE reads with MiXCR. The sample has about 1.4 million distinct CDR3 sequences, 59% seen once; the top ten hold 5.5% to 8%. The sample taken for sequencing was blood. These TCRs come from a man between 18 and 29 years old in good health. Both conserved end residues are part of each CDR3. Fields, in order: J gene, clone size, V gene, D gene, CDR3 protein, CDR3 DNA. A D gene is named only where the DNA matches it firmly. Clone sizes are given selectively: once, few, many, or a class where the clone is expanded.

TRBJ2-5	.	TRBV20-1	.	CSVYREGQETQYF	TGCAGTGTCTACAGGGAAGGCCAAGAGACCCAGTACTTC
TRBJ1-2	.	TRBV12-3/TRBV12-4	.	CASSVSGYYGYTF	TGTGCCAGCAGTGTCAGCGGGTACTATGGCTACACCTTC
TRBJ2-3	.	TRBV20-1	.	CSAPPARDTQYF	TGCAGTGCGCCGCCGGCACGAGATACGCAGTATTTT
TRBJ1-5	once	TRBV28	.	CASSIPSTGSSNQPQHF	TGTGCCAGCAGTATTCCTTCGACAGGTTCTAGCAATCAGCCCCAGCATTTT
TRBJ1-5	.	TRBV6-6	.	CASSYRLQYSNQPQHF	TGTGCCAGCAGTTACCGCCTGCAATATAGCAATCAGCCCCAGCATTTT
TRBJ2-2	.	TRBV20-1	TRBD2	CSARGPTSENTGELFF	TGCAGTGCTAGAGGCCCGACTAGCGAGAACACCGGGGAGCTGTTTTTT
TRBJ2-4	few	TRBV20-1	.	CSARVDSNIQYF	TGCAGTGCTAGAGTCGACAGTAACATTCAGTACTTC
TRBJ2-7	once	TRBV7-9	TRBD1	CASSLGQGNPQTYEQYF	TGTGCCAGCAGCTTAGGACAGGGGAACCCTCAAACCTACGAGCAGTACTTC
TRBJ2-1	few	TRBV7-9	.	CASSSKGDVLEQFF	TGTGCCAGCAGCTCCAAAGGGGACGTCCTCGAGCAGTTCTTC
TRBJ1-5	.	TRBV27	.	CASSLVPGQRQTQHF	TGTGCCAGCAGTTTAGTTCCAGGGCAGAGGCAGACCCAGCATTTT
TRBJ1-2	.	TRBV6-2/TRBV6-3	.	CASMNGGGYTF	TGTGCCAGCATGAACGGTGGCGGCTACACCTTC
TRBJ2-5	.	TRBV18	.	CASSPSPRRETQYF	TGTGCCAGCTCACCATCGCCTAGACGAGAGACCCAGTACTTC
TRBJ1-2	.	TRBV29-1	.	CSVARQESYGYTF	TGCAGCGTCGCGAGACAGGAAAGCTATGGCTACACCTTC
TRBJ1-1	.	TRBV4-1	.	CASSQRGGVLVTEAFF	TGCGCCAGCAGCCAAAGGGGGGGAGTGCTCGTCACTGAAGCTTTCTTT
TRBJ1-1	few	TRBV5-1	.	CASSEGMNTEAFF	TGTGCCAGCAGTGAGGGGATGAACACTGAAGCTTTCTTT
TRBJ1-2	.	TRBV3-1	.	CASSAGELNYGYTF	TGTGCCAGCAGCGCCGGCGAGCTAAACTATGGCTACACCTTC
TRBJ1-5	.	TRBV12-3/TRBV12-4	TRBD1	CASRQTPVAGTGEDLGNQPQHF	TGTGCCAGCAGACAAACGCCCGTCGCCGGGACAGGGGAGGACTTGGGGAATCAGCCCCAGCATTTT
TRBJ2-7	.	TRBV7-2	TRBD1	CASSLGRTGTYEQYF	TGTGCCAGCAGCTTAGGCAGGACAGGGACGTACGAGCAGTACTTC
TRBJ1-2	.	TRBV4-3	.	CASSQDAELNYGYTF	TGCGCCAGCAGCCAAGACGCAGAACTTAACTATGGCTACACCTTC
TRBJ2-7	few	TRBV28	.	CASSPIPYEQYF	TGTGCCAGCAGCCCAATTCCCTACGAGCAGTACTTC
TRBJ2-1	few	TRBV3-1	TRBD1	CASSQPFQGAEQFF	TGTGCCAGCAGCCAACCGTTCCAGGGGGCTGAGCAGTTCTTC
TRBJ1-2	.	TRBV7-9	.	CASSLEASYGYTF	TGTGCCAGCAGCTTAGAGGCCAGCTATGGCTACACCTTC
TRBJ1-3	.	TRBV20-1	.	CSAVSGNTIYF	TGCAGTGCTGTCTCTGGAAACACCATATATTTT
TRBJ1-6	few	TRBV20-1	.	CSAQGNEPPLHF	TGCAGTGCTCAGGGCAATGAACCACCCCTCCACTTT
TRBJ2-1	.	TRBV6-4	.	CASSDPKARGKLRGAFYNEQFF	TGTGCCAGCAGTGACCCCAAGGCACGGGGAAAACTTCGGGGAGCCTTCTACAATGAGCAGTTCTTC
TRBJ1-1	.	TRBV4-1	.	CASSQVDRELLGAFF	TGCGCCAGCAGCCAAGTTGATCGCGAGCTACTAGGGGCTTTCTTT
TRBJ2-5	few	TRBV12-3/TRBV12-4	.	CASSFRRGRQETQYF	TGTGCCAGCAGTTTCAGGAGAGGACGTCAGGAGACCCAGTACTTC
TRBJ2-5	.	TRBV4-3	.	CASSQGYMGNEQYF	TGCGCCAGCAGCCAAGGTTATATGGGAAATGAGCAGTACTTC
TRBJ2-5	.	TRBV6-1	TRBD2	CASNRAGGMGDEQYF	TGTGCCAGCAATCGAGCGGGAGGTATGGGGGATGAGCAGTACTTC
TRBJ1-4	few	TRBV7-2	.	CASSFEYANEKLFF	TGTGCCAGCAGCTTCGAGTACGCTAATGAAAAACTGTTTTTT
TRBJ2-3	.	TRBV11-2	.	CASNLLERAGDTQYF	.
TRBJ2-5	many	TRBV6-1	.	CASSARETQYF	TGTGCCAGCAGTGCCCGGGAGACCCAGTACTTC
TRBJ2-1	few	TRBV12-3/TRBV12-4	TRBD2	CASSAGTINNEQFF	TGTGCCAGCAGCGCAGGGACTATAAACAATGAGCAGTTCTTC
TRBJ2-7	.	TRBV20-1	.	CSARDDLILYEQYF	TGCAGTGCTAGAGACGACTTAATACTCTACGAGCAGTACTTC
TRBJ2-7	.	TRBV6-2/TRBV6-3	.	CASSNPSIDPYEQYF	TGTGCCAGCAGCAACCCAAGCATTGACCCCTACGAGCAGTACTTC
TRBJ1-5	.	TRBV10-2	.	CASSNFGTNQPQHF	TGCGCCAGCAGTAATTTCGGAACCAATCAGCCCCAGCATTTT
TRBJ1-2	once	TRBV3-1	.	CASSQGMTDGYTF	TGTGCCAGCAGCCAAGGGATGACCGATGGCTACACCTTC